The clone carrying this T cell receptor beta chain was found many times. From the 5' RACE reads, TCRdb called clonotypes with MiXCR, one entry per CDR3 protein. The sample carries roughly 130,000 distinct CDR3 sequences, about 5.9% recorded once. This entry comes from a study of T-cell memory formation after mild COVID-19. The V gene's germline CDR1 is SGHTA and CDR2 FQGNSA. CDR3 size: 17 residues. V lost 0 bases and J 5 bases, leaving 19 bases between the germline ends. The V call is TRBV7-2, the J call TRBJ1-1; TRBD1 is a possible D gene (5 bases). Sequencing used PBMCs or a T cell subset sorted from them (not recorded which). The clonotype originates from an adult woman who had mild COVID-19 (a few samples of this study predate the infection). Cell type and time point are not known. The CDR3 DNA follows: TGTGCCAGCAGCTTAGCCCCGATTCGGGGCTTGGGGACTGAAGCTTTCTTT. Its translation is CASSLAPIRGLGTEAFF.